The entry that follows covers one T cell receptor (beta chain) sequence. The antigen is unknown. This record comes from a study of cytomegalovirus exposure and HLA in healthy donors. Broader study findings: The majority of CMV-associated TCR beta chains were reported as apparently HLA-restricted in a later analysis.

This CDR3 is 12 amino acids long. CDR1 is SGHTA, CDR2 FQGNSA, per germline. Trimming cost V 9 bases and J 2 bases, with 10 bases left between them. The PCR had 60 Vbeta and 13 Jbeta primers. Some clones are missing from TCRdb's copy, which holds only in-frame ones; the method was immunoSEQ multiplex PCR. The sample holds around 94,000 clones, 81% seen once. This TCR was sampled from a human donor in good health. This chain links TRBV7-2 with TRBJ1-2; D is possibly TRBD1 (5 bases). The specimen was PBMCs. The CDR3 here is CASQGTNYGYTF. The CDR3 region has the DNA TGTGCCAGTCAGGGAACCAACTATGGCTACACCTTC.